The clone carrying this TCR beta chain has ten or more counts. These data originate in a study of T cells after yellow fever vaccination. Overall study context: Preparation used SMART-Seq v4 Ultra Low Input for the low-cell-number fractions.

A 5'RACE template-switching step, the method used to make TCR cDNA, added a universal primer site and UMIs. From the 5' RACE reads, TCRdb called clonotypes with MiXCR, one entry per CDR3 protein. This table has about 26,000 distinct CDR3 sequences, 4.5% appearing once. The CDR3 is made up of 13 amino acids. Germline V gene lookup returns CDR1 SGDLS and CDR2 YYNGEE. Trimming shortened V by 0 bases and J by 5 bases, and 6 bases separated the two germline ends. The study's findings and limits: In sorted memory subsets at day 0, almost all vaccine-responding clonotypes were below detection.

The chain employs TRBV9 and TRBJ1-5; D gene uncertain. This specimen was PBMCs, either bulk or a sorted T-cell subset (CD4+, CD8+, memory, or dextramer-sorted; not recorded which), taken on the day of the yellow fever booster vaccination. The origin of this receptor is a man aged 18 to 30 who received the YFV17D yellow fever vaccine. The CDR3 DNA follows: TGTGCCAGCAGCGTAGATGCGGATCAGCCCCAGCATTTT. Protein sequence: CASSVDADQPQHF. Using reference TRBV9 and TRBJ1-5 for the parts outside the CDR3, the full variable domain is DSGVTQTPKHLITATGQRVTLRCSPRSGDLSVYWYQQSLDQGLQFLIQYYNGEERAKGNILERFSAQQFPDLHSELNLSSLELGDSALYFCASSVDADQPQHFGDGTRLSIL.